Listed here are 3 T cell receptor beta chains from one sample, sequenced in a study of PD-L1 blockade in urothelial cancer. Sequencing used immunoSEQ multiplex PCR; TCRdb keeps in-frame clones, though not all of them. The sample has more than 90,000 clones; 80% to 90% are singletons. As to time point: pretreatment peripheral blood. The sequenced sample was PBMCs, obtained around atezolizumab (anti-PD-L1) treatment. The receptors derive from a man in his 60s with urothelial cancer.

The chain combines TRBV5-1 with TRBJ2-1, with 10 bases fitting TRBD2. Per germline, CDR1 SGHRS and CDR2 YFSETQ. V gave up 3 bases and J gave up 0 bases; unmatched junction bases: 0. This CDR3 region has 15 residues. CDR3 protein: CASSSSGSSYNEQFF. The CDR3 DNA sequence: TGCGCCAGCAGCTCTAGCGGGAGCTCCTACAATGAGCAGTTCTTC.

The chain carries TRBV30 and TRBJ2-1, with D maybe TRBD2 (5 bases). This CDR3 comprises 11 residues. Germline loops: CDR1 GTSNPN, CDR2 SVGIG (reference sequence). V gave up 4 bases and J gave up 10 bases, with 11 bases separating them. The CDR3 sequence: CAWKGGQEQFF. CDR3 nucleotides: TGTGCCTGGAAGGGCGGGCAGGAGCAGTTCTTC.

The CDR3 sequence: CASSPEHRNYGYTF. CDR3 nucleotides: TGTGCCAGCAGCCCAGAGCACAGAAACTATGGCTACACCTTC. This chain links TRBV7-3 with TRBJ1-2; no clear D. CDR3 length: 14 amino acids. Germline V CDR1 and CDR2: SGHTA, FQGTGA. V lost 5 bases, J lost 2 bases, and 12 bases lay in between.